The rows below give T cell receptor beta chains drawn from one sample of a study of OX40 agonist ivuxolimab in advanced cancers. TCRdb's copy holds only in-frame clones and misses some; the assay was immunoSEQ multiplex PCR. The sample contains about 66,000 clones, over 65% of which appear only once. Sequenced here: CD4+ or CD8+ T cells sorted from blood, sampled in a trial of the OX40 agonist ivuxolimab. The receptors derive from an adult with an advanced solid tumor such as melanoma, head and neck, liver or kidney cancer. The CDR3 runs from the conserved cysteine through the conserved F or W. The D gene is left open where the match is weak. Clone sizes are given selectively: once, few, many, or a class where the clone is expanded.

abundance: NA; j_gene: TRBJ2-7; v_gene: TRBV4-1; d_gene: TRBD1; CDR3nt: TGCGCCAGCAGCCAGGGTGCCAGGGGGCGCAACGAGCAGTACTTC; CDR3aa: CASSQGARGRNEQYF
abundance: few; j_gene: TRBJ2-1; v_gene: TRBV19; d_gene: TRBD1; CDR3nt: TGTGCCAGTACGGACAGGAACAATGAGCAGTTCTTC; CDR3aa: CASTDRNNEQFF
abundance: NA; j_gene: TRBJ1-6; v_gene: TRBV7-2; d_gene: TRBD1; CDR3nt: TGTGCCAGCAGCTTCGACCAGGGGGCGGGGACACCCCTCCACTTT; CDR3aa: CASSFDQGAGTPLHF
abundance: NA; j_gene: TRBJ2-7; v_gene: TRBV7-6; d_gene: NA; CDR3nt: TGTGCCAGCAGCTTAGTGCAGGGGCCAAACTTCTACGAGCAGTACTTC; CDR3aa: CASSLVQGPNFYEQYF
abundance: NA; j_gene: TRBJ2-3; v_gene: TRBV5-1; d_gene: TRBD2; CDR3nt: TGCGCCAGCAGCAAGACTAGCGGGGTGACAGATACGCAGTATTTT; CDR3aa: CASSKTSGVTDTQYF
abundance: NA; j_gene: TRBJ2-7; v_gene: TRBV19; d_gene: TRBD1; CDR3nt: TGTGCCAGTACCCCAGGGGGCGTCCGCCACGAGCAGTACTTC; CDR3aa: CASTPGGVRHEQYF
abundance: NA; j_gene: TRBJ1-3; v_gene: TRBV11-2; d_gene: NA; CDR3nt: TGTGCCAGCAGCTTATCCCTCTCTGGAAACACCATATATTTT; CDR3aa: CASSLSLSGNTIYF
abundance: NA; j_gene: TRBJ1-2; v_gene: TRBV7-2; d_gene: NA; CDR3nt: TGTGCCAGCAGCTTAGTTTTGTGGGGGAACTATGGCTACACCTTC; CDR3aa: CASSLVLWGNYGYTF
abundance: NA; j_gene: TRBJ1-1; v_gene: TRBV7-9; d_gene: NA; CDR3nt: TGTGCCAGCAGCGCGAGGGACCCGGGGAACACTGAAGCTTTCTTT; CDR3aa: CASSARDPGNTEAFF
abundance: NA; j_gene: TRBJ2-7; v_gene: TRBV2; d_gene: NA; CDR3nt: TGTGCCAGCAAAACAGTCGCATCCTACGAGCAGTACTTC; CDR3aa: CASKTVASYEQYF
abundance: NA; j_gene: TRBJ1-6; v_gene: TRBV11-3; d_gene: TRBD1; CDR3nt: TGTGCCAGCAGCTTGGACAGGGACAAAAGAAATTCACCCCTCCACTTT; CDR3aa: CASSLDRDKRNSPLHF
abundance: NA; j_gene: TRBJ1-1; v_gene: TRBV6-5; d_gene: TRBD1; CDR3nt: TGTGCCAGCAGGGGTCAGGGGGCGGGGAACACTGAAGCTTTCTTT; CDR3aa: CASRGQGAGNTEAFF
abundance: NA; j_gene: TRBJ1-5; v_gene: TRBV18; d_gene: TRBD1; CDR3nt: TGTGCCAGCTCACCACCTGGACAGGGACAGGGCAATCAGCCCCAGCATTTT; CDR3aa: CASSPPGQGQGNQPQHF
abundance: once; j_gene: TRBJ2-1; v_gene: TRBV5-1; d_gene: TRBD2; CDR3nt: TGCGCCAGCAGCTTGAATCTAGCGGGGGGGACCTACAATGAGCAGTTCTTC; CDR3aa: CASSLNLAGGTYNEQFF
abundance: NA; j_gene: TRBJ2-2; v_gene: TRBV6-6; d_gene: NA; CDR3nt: TGTGCCAGCAGATGGACCGAGAACACCGGGGAGCTGTTTTTT; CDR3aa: CASRWTENTGELFF
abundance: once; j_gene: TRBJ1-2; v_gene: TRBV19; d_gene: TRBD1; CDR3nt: TGTGCCAGTGCTAGCCGGGCAGGGGGCATTTGGGACTATGGCTACACCTTC; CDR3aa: CASASRAGGIWDYGYTF
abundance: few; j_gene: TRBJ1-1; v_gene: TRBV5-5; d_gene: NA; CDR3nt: TGTGCCAGCAGCACGGGCCTAGGGGGACGGTGGGCGAACACTGAAGCTTTCTTT; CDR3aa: CASSTGLGGRWANTEAFF
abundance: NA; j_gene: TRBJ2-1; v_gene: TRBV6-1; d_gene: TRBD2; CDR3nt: TGTGCCAGCAGGGGCAGCGGGGGGGCTGGTGAGCAGTTCTTC; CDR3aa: CASRGSGGAGEQFF
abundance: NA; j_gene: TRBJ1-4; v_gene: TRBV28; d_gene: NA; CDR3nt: TGTGCCAGCAGTTTAATGAGCTCTGGGAATGAAAAACTGTTTTTT; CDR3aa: CASSLMSSGNEKLFF
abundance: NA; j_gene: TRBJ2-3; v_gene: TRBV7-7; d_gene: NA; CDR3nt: TGTGCCAGCAGCGGGGGTAGCACAGATACGCAGTATTTT; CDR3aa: CASSGGSTDTQYF
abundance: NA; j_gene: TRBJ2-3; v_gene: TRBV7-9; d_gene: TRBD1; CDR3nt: TGTGCCAGCAGCAATACAGGGGGTACAGATACGCAGTATTTT; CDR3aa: CASSNTGGTDTQYF
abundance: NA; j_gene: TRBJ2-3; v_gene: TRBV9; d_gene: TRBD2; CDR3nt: TGTGCCAGCAGCGTAGGGTTGGCTAGCGGGGGCACAGATACGCAGTATTTT; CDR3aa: CASSVGLASGGTDTQYF
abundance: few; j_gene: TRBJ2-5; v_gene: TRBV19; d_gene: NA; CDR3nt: TGTGCCAGTAGTAGGGGGCGCAGCGAGACCCAGTACTTC; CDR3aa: CASSRGRSETQYF
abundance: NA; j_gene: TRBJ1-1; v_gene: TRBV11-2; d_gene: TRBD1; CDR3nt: TGTGCCAGCAGCTACAGGGGGCCAATTTGGGCTTTCTTT; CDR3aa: CASSYRGPIWAFF
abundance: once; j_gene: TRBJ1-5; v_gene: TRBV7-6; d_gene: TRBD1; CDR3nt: TGTGCCAGCAGCTTAGCGGCGACAGGGGAGGGACAGCCCCAGCATTTT; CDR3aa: CASSLAATGEGQPQHF
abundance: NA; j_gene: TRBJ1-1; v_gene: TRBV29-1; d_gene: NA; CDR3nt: TGCAGCGTCCAGAGGACGATGAACACTGAAGCTTTCTTT; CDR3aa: CSVQRTMNTEAFF
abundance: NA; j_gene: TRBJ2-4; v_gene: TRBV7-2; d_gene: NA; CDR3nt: TGTGCCAGCAGCCTAATGGTCCTAGCCAAAAACATTCAGTACTTC; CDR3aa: CASSLMVLAKNIQYF
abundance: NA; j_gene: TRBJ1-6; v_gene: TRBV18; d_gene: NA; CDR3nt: TGTGCCAGCTCACCACCCTTTTGGACGGAAAATTCACCCCTCCACTTT; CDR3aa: CASSPPFWTENSPLHF
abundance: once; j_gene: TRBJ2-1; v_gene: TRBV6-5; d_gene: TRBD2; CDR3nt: TGTGCCACCGAGGGACTAGGTAGCTCCTACAATGAGCAGTTCTTC; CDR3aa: CATEGLGSSYNEQFF
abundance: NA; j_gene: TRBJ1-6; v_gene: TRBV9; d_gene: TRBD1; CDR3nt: TGTGCCAGCAGCGGGGGTCTAGGCACAGGGGGTTCACCCCTCCACTTT; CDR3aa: CASSGGLGTGGSPLHF
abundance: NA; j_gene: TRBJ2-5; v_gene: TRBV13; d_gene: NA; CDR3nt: TGTGCCAGCAGTCGGCCGCAAGAGACCCAGTACTTC; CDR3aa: CASSRPQETQYF
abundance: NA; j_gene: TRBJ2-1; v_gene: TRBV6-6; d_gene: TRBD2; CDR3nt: TGTGCCAGCAGGACTAGCGGGGGGAGCTCCTACAATGAGCAGTTCTTC; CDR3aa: CASRTSGGSSYNEQFF
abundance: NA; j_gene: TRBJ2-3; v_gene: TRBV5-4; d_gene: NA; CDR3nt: TGTGCCAGCAGCTTTACGGGCACAGATACGCAGTATTTT; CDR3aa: CASSFTGTDTQYF
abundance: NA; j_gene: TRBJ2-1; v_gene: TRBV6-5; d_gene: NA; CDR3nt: TGTGCCTCCGGGGGCGCGATAATGAATGAGCAGTTCTTC; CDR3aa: CASGGAIMNEQFF
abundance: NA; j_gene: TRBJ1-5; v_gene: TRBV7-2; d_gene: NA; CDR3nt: TGTGCCAGCAGCTCCCGTGGGGGGCCCCAGCATTTT; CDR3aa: CASSSRGGPQHF
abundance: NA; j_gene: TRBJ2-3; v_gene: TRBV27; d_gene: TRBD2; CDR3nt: TGTGCCAGCAGACCGCGGGGGTTCTTCACAGATACGCAGTATTTT; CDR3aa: CASRPRGFFTDTQYF
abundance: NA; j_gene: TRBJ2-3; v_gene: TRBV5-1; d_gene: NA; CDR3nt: TGCGCCAGCAGCTTGGTGGGAGCCACAGATACGCAGTATTTT; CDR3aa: CASSLVGATDTQYF
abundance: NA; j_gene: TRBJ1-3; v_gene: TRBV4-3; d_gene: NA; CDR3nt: TGCGCCAGCAGCCAAGAGGTTTTCTCTGGAAACACCATATATTTT; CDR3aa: CASSQEVFSGNTIYF
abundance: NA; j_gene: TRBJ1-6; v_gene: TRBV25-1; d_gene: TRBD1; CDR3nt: TGTGCCAGCTCCGGGACAGGTGGTCCCCTCCACTTT; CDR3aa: CASSGTGGPLHF
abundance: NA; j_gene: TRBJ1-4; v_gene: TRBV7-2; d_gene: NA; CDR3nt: TGTGCCAGCAGCTTGACCATGGCGGCAACTAATGAAAAACTGTTTTTT; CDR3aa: CASSLTMAATNEKLFF
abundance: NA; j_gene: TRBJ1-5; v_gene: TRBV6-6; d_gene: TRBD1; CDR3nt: TGTGCCAGCAGTTACAAAGGGACAGGTCACAATCAGCCCCAGCATTTT; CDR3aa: CASSYKGTGHNQPQHF
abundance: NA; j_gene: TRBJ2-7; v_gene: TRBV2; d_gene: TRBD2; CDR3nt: TGTGCCAGCACCTCGGGCGGGGGGCCCTACGAGCAGTACTTC; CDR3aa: CASTSGGGPYEQYF
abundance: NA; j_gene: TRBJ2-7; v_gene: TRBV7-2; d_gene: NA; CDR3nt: TGTGCCAGCAGCTTATTGGGAGTTTCCTCCGAGCAGTACTTC; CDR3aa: CASSLLGVSSEQYF
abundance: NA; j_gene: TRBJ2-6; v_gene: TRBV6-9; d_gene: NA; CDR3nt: TGTGCCAGCAGTCTCCCCGTCGTCTGGGCCAACGTCCTGACTTTC; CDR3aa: CASSLPVVWANVLTF
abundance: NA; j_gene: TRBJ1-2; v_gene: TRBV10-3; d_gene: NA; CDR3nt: TGTGCCATCAGGGGGTCAGCGACCGGTTATGGCTACACCTTC; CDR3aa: CAIRGSATGYGYTF
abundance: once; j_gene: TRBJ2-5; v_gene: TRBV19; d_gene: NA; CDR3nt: TGTGCCAGTAGTATGTACGAGGCGCCCCAAGAGACCCAGTACTTC; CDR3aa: CASSMYEAPQETQYF
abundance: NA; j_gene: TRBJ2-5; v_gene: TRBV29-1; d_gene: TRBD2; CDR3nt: TGCAGCGTTGAAATTGGGGCTAGCGGGGGCGTGGGAGAGACCCAGTACTTC; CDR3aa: CSVEIGASGGVGETQYF
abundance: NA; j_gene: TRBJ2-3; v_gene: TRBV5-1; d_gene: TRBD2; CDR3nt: TGCGCCAGCAGCTTGCAGGGACTAAATACGCAGTATTTT; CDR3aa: CASSLQGLNTQYF
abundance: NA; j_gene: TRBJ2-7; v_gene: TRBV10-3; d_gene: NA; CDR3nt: TGTGCCATCAGTGAGTTTGGGGGGACGGGCGAGCAGTACTTC; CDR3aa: CAISEFGGTGEQYF
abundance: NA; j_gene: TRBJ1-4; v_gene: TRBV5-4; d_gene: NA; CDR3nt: TGTGCCAGCAGCGAGGGACTGATCCTTGAAAAACTGTTTTTT; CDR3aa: CASSEGLILEKLFF
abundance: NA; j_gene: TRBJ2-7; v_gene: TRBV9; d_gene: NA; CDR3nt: TGTGCCAGCAGCGTAGGGTCCTCGAGCTCCTACGAGCAGTACTTC; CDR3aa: CASSVGSSSSYEQYF
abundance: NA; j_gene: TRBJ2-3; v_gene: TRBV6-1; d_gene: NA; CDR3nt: TGTGCCAGCACCGGGGGTGGACAGAGCACAGATACGCAGTATTTT; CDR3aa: CASTGGGQSTDTQYF
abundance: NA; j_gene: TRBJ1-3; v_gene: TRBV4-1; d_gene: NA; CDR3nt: TGCGCCAGCAGCCAAACAGGGTCTATCTCTGGAAACACCATATATTTT; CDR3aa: CASSQTGSISGNTIYF
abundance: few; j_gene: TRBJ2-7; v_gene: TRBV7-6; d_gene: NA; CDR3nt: TGTGCCAGCAGCTCCAATGACTACGAGCAGTACTTC; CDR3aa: CASSSNDYEQYF